These T cell receptor beta chains were read from a single sample in a study of blood T cell repertoires in COVID-19. Clones were sequenced by immunoSEQ multiplex PCR, and TCRdb holds only the in-frame ones, with some missing. The table records 150,000 to 200,000 clones, roughly three quarters of them present only once. Sequenced material: PBMCs or T cells enriched from blood (not recorded which). These receptors were obtained from a man aged 60 to 69 who had been exposed to COVID-19. CDR3s include the opening cysteine and the closing phenylalanine or tryptophan. Fields, in order: V gene, D gene, clone size, J gene, CDR3 protein, CDR3 DNA. D genes are given only for firm matches. Only some rows state a clone size, as once, few, many or a class for expanded clones.

V gene: TRBV5-1
D gene: TRBD1
clone size: once
J gene: TRBJ2-6
CDR3 protein: CASSLDSGGSGANVLTF
CDR3 DNA: TGCGCCAGCAGCTTGGATTCAGGGGGCTCTGGGGCCAACGTCCTGACTTTC

V gene: TRBV5-1
D gene: -
clone size: -
J gene: TRBJ2-5
CDR3 protein: CASSLDGQGKETQYF
CDR3 DNA: TGCGCCAGCAGCTTGGACGGGCAGGGAAAAGAGACCCAGTACTTC

V gene: TRBV19
D gene: TRBD2
clone size: -
J gene: TRBJ2-3
CDR3 protein: CASSMQASGRVADTQYF
CDR3 DNA: TGTGCCAGTAGTATGCAAGCTAGCGGGAGGGTGGCAGATACGCAGTATTTT

V gene: TRBV5-4
D gene: -
clone size: -
J gene: TRBJ2-2
CDR3 protein: CASSWEANTGELFF
CDR3 DNA: TGTGCCAGCAGCTGGGAGGCGAACACCGGGGAGCTGTTTTTT

V gene: TRBV7-3
D gene: -
clone size: -
J gene: TRBJ2-5
CDR3 protein: CASSPSAERGETQYF
CDR3 DNA: TGTGCCAGCAGCCCCTCAGCGGAGAGAGGGGAGACCCAGTACTTC

V gene: TRBV7-2
D gene: TRBD1
clone size: few
J gene: TRBJ1-2
CDR3 protein: CASSLIGGTGETYGYTF
CDR3 DNA: TGTGCCAGCAGCTTAATCGGAGGGACAGGCGAAACCTATGGCTACACCTTC

V gene: TRBV19
D gene: -
clone size: -
J gene: TRBJ2-3
CDR3 protein: CASSGTGSSTDTQYF
CDR3 DNA: TGTGCCAGTAGCGGTACAGGGTCTAGCACAGATACGCAGTATTTT

V gene: TRBV7-6
D gene: -
clone size: -
J gene: TRBJ2-5
CDR3 protein: CASSPYQETQYF
CDR3 DNA: TGTGCCAGCAGCCCTTACCAAGAGACCCAGTACTTC

V gene: TRBV5-1
D gene: TRBD1
clone size: many
J gene: TRBJ2-2
CDR3 protein: CASSSSPRGLANTGELFF
CDR3 DNA: TGCGCCAGCAGCTCGAGCCCCAGGGGGCTAGCGAACACCGGGGAGCTGTTTTTT

V gene: TRBV30
D gene: TRBD1
clone size: -
J gene: TRBJ1-1
CDR3 protein: CAWRPGTVNTEAFF
CDR3 DNA: TGTGCCTGGAGACCCGGGACAGTGAACACTGAAGCTTTCTTT

V gene: TRBV20-1
D gene: TRBD2
clone size: -
J gene: TRBJ2-3
CDR3 protein: CSASTSGRQYF
CDR3 DNA: TGCAGTGCTTCGACTAGCGGGAGGCAGTATTTT

V gene: TRBV2
D gene: -
clone size: few
J gene: TRBJ2-7
CDR3 protein: CASSGERYYEQYF
CDR3 DNA: TGTGCCAGCAGTGGGGAGCGCTACTACGAGCAGTACTTC

V gene: TRBV19
D gene: TRBD1
clone size: once
J gene: TRBJ1-5
CDR3 protein: CASSIPTGNNQPQHF
CDR3 DNA: TGTGCCAGTAGTATCCCGACAGGGAACAATCAGCCCCAGCATTTT

V gene: TRBV6-5
D gene: TRBD1
clone size: few
J gene: TRBJ2-7
CDR3 protein: CASSKPDRLTYEQYF
CDR3 DNA: TGTGCCAGCAGTAAACCGGACAGGTTGACCTACGAGCAGTACTTC

V gene: TRBV7-9
D gene: TRBD2
clone size: -
J gene: TRBJ2-1
CDR3 protein: CASSLGASGGGGQFF
CDR3 DNA: TGTGCCAGCAGCTTAGGAGCTTCGGGGGGAGGTGGGCAGTTCTTC

V gene: TRBV6-5
D gene: TRBD2
clone size: -
J gene: TRBJ2-3
CDR3 protein: CASRATSGGTDTQYF
CDR3 DNA: TGTGCCAGCAGGGCGACTAGCGGGGGCACAGATACGCAGTATTTT

V gene: TRBV20-1
D gene: TRBD2
clone size: -
J gene: TRBJ2-5
CDR3 protein: CSASWSGLAGFLQETQYF
CDR3 DNA: TGCAGTGCGAGTTGGTCGGGACTAGCGGGATTTCTTCAAGAGACCCAGTACTTC

V gene: TRBV28
D gene: -
clone size: -
J gene: TRBJ1-3
CDR3 protein: CASSSQGYGNTIYF
CDR3 DNA: TGTGCCAGCAGTTCCCAGGGGTACGGAAACACCATATATTTT

V gene: TRBV6-5
D gene: -
clone size: few
J gene: TRBJ1-2
CDR3 protein: CASSTGINNYGYTF
CDR3 DNA: TGTGCCAGCAGTACAGGAATAAATAACTATGGCTACACCTTC

V gene: TRBV29-1
D gene: -
clone size: -
J gene: TRBJ1-2
CDR3 protein: CSVGPPGRPHGYTF
CDR3 DNA: TGCAGCGTTGGCCCCCCCGGGAGACCTCATGGCTACACCTTC

V gene: TRBV2
D gene: TRBD1
clone size: -
J gene: TRBJ2-5
CDR3 protein: CASSEAGGQLATQYF
CDR3 DNA: TGTGCCAGCAGTGAAGCAGGGGGCCAATTGGCGACCCAGTACTTC

V gene: TRBV11-1
D gene: -
clone size: -
J gene: TRBJ2-3
CDR3 protein: CASSISSGRGGDTQYF
CDR3 DNA: TGTGCCAGCAGCATCTCTAGCGGTCGAGGGGGAGATACGCAGTATTTT

V gene: TRBV6-5
D gene: -
clone size: -
J gene: TRBJ2-2
CDR3 protein: CASSRLANTGELFF
CDR3 DNA: TGTGCCAGCAGTCGACTAGCGAACACCGGGGAGCTGTTTTTT